The clone carrying this T cell receptor (beta chain) came up a few times. Its antigen remains unknown. The sample is drawn from a study of T cell repertoires in cytomegalovirus infection. TCRdb used MiXCR to reprocess the reads, holding one entry per CDR3 protein. The sample includes about 680,000 distinct CDR3 sequences, 20% to 25% of them seen just once. Study results and limitations: Carriage of CMV together with the relevant HLA was identifiable through cumulative public TCR beta family frequency.

The CDR3 sequence is 13 residues long. Germline CDR1 WNHNN, CDR2 SYGVQD (reference sequence). V was shortened by 4 bases and J by 1 base, with 8 bases between the two germline ends. The sequence came from a human donor in good health (CMV status not recorded). Some clones in this sample may be carry-over from other donors' samples. Sample: CD8+ T cells from PBMCs. The rearrangement links TRBV10-1 to TRBJ2-7, with unresolved D. Written as DNA, the CDR3 is TGCGCCAGCAGTGTCGCCCGATCCTACGAGCAGTACTTC. It yields the protein CASSVARSYEQYF.